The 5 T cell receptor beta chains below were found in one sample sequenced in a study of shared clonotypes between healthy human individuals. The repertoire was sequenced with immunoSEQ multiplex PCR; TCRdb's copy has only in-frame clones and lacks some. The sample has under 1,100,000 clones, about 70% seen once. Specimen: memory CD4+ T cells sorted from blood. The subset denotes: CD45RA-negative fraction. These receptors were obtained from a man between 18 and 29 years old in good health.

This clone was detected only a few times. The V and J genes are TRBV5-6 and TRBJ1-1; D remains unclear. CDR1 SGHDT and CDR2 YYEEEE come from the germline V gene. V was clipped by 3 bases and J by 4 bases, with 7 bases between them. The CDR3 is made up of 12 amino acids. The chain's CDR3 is CASSSRLTEAFF. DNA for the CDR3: TGTGCCAGCAGCTCAAGACTCACTGAAGCTTTCTTT.

The DNA of the CDR3 is TGTGCCAGCAACCAAGACCGCTACGAGCAGTACTTC. Translating gives CASNQDRYEQYF. The chain links TRBV11-3 to TRBJ2-7; D remains ambiguous. This CDR3 is built from 12 residues. Trimming removed 7 bases from V and 3 bases from J, with 10 bases in between. Germline V gene lookup returns CDR1 SGHNT and CDR2 YENEEA.

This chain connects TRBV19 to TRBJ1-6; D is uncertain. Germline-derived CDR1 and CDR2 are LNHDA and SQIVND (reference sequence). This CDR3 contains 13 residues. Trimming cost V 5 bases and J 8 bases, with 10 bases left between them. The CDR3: CASSSADYSPLHF. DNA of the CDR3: TGTGCCAGTAGTTCGGCGGATTATTCACCCCTCCACTTT.

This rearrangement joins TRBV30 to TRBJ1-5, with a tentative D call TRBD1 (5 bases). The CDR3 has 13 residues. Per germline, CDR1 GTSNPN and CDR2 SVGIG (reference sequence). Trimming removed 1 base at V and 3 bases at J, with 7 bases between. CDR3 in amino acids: CAWSGQLNQPQHF. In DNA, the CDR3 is TGTGCCTGGAGTGGACAGCTCAATCAGCCCCAGCATTTT.

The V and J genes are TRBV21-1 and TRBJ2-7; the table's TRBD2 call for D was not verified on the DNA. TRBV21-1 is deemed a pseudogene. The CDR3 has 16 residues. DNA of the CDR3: TGTGCCAGCAGCAGCCCCTCGCGGAGGACCTCCTACGAGCAGTACTTC. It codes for CASSSPSRRTSYEQYF.